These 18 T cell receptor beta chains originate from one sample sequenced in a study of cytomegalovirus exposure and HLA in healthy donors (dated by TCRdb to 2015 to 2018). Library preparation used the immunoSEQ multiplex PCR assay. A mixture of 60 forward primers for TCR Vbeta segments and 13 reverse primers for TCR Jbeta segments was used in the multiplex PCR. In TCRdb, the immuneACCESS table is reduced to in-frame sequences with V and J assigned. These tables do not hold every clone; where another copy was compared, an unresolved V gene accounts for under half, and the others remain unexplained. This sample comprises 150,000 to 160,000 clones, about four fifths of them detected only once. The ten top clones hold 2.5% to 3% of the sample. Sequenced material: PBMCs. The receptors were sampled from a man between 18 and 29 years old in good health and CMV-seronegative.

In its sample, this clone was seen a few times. The CDR3 protein is CASSFGTGGPGELFF. In DNA, the CDR3 is TGCGCCAGCAGCTTTGGGACAGGGGGACCCGGGGAGCTGTTTTTT. The chain couples TRBV5-1 to TRBJ2-2, with 11 bases aligning to TRBD1. The CDR3 is 15 residues long. From germline, CDR1 is SGHRS and CDR2 YFSETQ. The V segment lost 2 bases and the J segment 6 bases; nucleotides outside the gene matches: 3.

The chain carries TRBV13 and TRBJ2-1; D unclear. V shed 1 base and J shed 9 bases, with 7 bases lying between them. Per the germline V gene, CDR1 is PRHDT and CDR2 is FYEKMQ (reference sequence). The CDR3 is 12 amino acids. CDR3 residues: CASSLEAGEQFF. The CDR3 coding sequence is TGTGCCAGCAGCTTAGAAGCCGGTGAGCAGTTCTTC.

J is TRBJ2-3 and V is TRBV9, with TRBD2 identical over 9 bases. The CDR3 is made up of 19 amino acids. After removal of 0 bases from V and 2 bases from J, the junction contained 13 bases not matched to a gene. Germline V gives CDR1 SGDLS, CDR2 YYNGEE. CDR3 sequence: CASSVAVSGRGGPTDTQYF. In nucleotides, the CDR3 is TGTGCCAGCAGCGTAGCTGTATCGGGGCGGGGGGGCCCCACAGATACGCAGTATTTT.

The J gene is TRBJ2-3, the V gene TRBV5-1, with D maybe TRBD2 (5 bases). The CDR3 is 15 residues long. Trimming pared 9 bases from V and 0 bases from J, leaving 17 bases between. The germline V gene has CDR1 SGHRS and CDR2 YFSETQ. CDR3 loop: CATRIGRTSTDTQYF. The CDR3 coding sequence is TGCGCCACCAGGATAGGGAGAACTAGCACAGATACGCAGTATTTT.

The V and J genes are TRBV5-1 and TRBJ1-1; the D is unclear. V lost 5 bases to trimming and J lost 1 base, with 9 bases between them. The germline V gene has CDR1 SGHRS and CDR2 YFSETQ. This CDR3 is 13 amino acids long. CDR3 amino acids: CASRFTENTEAFF. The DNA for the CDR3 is TGCGCCAGCAGGTTTACAGAGAACACTGAAGCTTTCTTT.

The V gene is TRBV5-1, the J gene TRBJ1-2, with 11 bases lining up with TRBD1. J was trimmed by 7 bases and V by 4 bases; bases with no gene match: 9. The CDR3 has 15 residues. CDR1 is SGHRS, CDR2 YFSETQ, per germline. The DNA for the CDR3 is TGCGCCAGCAGCCTTTCCGGACAGGGGGCATCTGGCTACACCTTC. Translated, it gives CASSLSGQGASGYTF. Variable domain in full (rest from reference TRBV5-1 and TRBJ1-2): KAGVTQTPRYLIKTRGQQVTLSCSPISGHRSVSWYQQTPGQGLQFLFEYFSETQRNKGNFPGRFSGRQFSNSRSEMNVSTLELGDSALYLCASSLSGQGASGYTFGSGTRLTVV.

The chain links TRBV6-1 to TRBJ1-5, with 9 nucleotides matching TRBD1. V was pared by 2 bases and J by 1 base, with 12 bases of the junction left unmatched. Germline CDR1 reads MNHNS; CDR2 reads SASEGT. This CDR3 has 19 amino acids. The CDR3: CASSERLQGALRSNQPQHF. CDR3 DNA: TGTGCCAGCAGTGAACGCCTACAGGGGGCGTTGAGAAGCAATCAGCCCCAGCATTTT.

The DNA of the CDR3 is TGCGCCAGCAGCCAAGGGCAGGGCGAGCAGTACTTC. It yields the protein CASSQGQGEQYF. V is TRBV4-1 and J is TRBJ2-7, with TRBD1 as a possible D gene (5 bases). Germline CDR1 and CDR2: MGHRA and YSYEKL. This CDR3 is built from 12 residues. With 1 base removed from V and 6 bases from J, the gap between germline ends came to 7 bases.

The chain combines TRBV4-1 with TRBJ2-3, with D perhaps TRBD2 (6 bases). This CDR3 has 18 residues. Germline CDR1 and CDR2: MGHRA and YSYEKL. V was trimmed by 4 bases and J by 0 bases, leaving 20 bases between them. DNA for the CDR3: TGCGCCAGCAGCCCCTCCGGCGGGGCTGTGGATAGCACAGATACGCAGTATTTT. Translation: CASSPSGGAVDSTDTQYF.

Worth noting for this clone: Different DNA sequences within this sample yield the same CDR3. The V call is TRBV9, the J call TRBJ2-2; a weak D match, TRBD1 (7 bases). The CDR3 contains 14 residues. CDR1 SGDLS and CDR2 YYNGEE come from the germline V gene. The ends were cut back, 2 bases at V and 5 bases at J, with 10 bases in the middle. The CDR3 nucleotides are TGTGCCAGCAGCGTGGCAGGGGGGACCGGGGAGCTGTTTTTT. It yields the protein CASSVAGGTGELFF.

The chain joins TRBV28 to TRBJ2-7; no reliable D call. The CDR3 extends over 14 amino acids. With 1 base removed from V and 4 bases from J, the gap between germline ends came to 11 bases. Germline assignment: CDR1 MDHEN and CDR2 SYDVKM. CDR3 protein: CASSLYDGAYEQYV. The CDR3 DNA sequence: TGTGCCAGCAGTTTATACGACGGAGCGTACGAGCAGTACGTC.

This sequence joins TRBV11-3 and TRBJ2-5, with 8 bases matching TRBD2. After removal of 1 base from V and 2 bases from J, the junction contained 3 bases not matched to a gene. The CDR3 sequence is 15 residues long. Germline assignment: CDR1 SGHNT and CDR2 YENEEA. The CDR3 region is CASSLGTSGQETQYF. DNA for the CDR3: TGTGCCAGCAGCTTAGGTACTAGCGGACAAGAGACCCAGTACTTC.

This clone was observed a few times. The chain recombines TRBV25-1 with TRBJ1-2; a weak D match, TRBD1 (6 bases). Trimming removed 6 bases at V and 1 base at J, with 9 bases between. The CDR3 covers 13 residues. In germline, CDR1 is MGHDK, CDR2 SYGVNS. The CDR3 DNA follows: TGTGCCAGCAGCGGACAGCTTAACTATGGCTACACCTTC. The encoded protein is CASSGQLNYGYTF.

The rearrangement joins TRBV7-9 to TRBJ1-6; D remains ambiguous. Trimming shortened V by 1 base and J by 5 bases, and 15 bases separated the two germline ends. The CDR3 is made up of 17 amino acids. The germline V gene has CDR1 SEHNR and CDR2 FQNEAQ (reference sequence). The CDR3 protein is CASSLDGTRGNNSPLHF. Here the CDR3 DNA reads TGTGCCAGCAGCTTAGATGGCACCCGAGGGAATAATTCACCCCTCCACTTT.

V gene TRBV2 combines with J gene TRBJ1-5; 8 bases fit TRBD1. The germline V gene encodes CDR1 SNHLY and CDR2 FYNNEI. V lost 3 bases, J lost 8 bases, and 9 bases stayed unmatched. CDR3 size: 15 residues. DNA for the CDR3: TGTGCCAGCAGTGATATGGACAGGGAGAAGGAGCCCCAGCATTTT. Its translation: CASSDMDREKEPQHF.

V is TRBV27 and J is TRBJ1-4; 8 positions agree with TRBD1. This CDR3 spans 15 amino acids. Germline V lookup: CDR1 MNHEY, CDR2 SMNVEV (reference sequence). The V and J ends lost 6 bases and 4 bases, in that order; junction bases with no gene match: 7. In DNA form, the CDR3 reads TGTGCCAGCAGGCCCGCACAGGGGGTTAATGAAAAACTGTTTTTT. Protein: CASRPAQGVNEKLFF.

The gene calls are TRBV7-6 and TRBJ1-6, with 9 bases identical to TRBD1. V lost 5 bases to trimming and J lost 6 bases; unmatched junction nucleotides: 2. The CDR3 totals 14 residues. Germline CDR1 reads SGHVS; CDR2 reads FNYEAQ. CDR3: CASSRDRANSPLHF. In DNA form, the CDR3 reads TGTGCCAGCAGCCGGGACAGGGCTAATTCACCCCTCCACTTT.

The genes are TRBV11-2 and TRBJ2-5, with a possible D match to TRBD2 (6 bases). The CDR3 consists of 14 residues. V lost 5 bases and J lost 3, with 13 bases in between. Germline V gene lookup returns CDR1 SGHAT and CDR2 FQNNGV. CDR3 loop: CASSRRGGEETQYF. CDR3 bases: TGTGCCAGCAGCCGCCGCGGAGGGGAAGAGACCCAGTACTTC.